This T cell receptor (beta chain) was identified during a study of patients and donors after allogeneic stem cell transplantation (dated by TCRdb to between 2020 and 2021). The method behind the library was RT-PCR. The instrument was a NextSeq 550. TCRdb itself trimmed the public reads at Q25 with fastp, ran MiXCR and retained productive beta chains. Identical CDR3 protein sequences are pooled into one entry, listed with their most common genes and DNA. This sample is represented by about 960,000 distinct CDR3 sequences; about a sixth of them were singletons. Approximately 5.9% of the sample belongs to the ten largest clones. This clonotype occurred a few times. Its target antigen remains unknown. No base qualities exist here, and no much larger clone lies one base off it. V gives up 4 bases and J gives up 4 bases, and the segment between their germline ends measures 14 bases. The CDR3 runs 15 amino acids, cysteine and phenylalanine included. Only CDR3 DNA remains: 45 bases, in frame from the first base. In the germline V gene, CDR1 corresponds to SGDLS and CDR2 to YYNGEE.

The sequenced sample was blood, either unsorted or a sorted T cell fraction (not recorded which). The sequence links TRBV9 to TRBJ2-2; the D segment may tentatively be TRBD1 or TRBD2, each giving 5 matched bases. The receptor was derived from a human donor who was either an allogeneic HSCT recipient or a stem cell or donor lymphocyte infusion donor (not recorded which). It is not recorded whose cells these are; they may come from a transplant donor. The nucleotide sequence is given as TGTGCCAGCAGCTCTTCCGGGGCCGGCACCGGGGAGCTGTTTTTT. The encoded protein is CASSSSGAGTGELFF. Beyond the CDR3, the reference TRBV9 and TRBJ2-2 genes provide the residues; the full variable domain reads: DSGVTQTPKHLITATGQRVTLRCSPRSGDLSVYWYQQSLDQGLQFLIQYYNGEERAKGNILERFSAQQFPDLHSELNLSSLELGDSALYFCASSSSGAGTGELFFGEGSRLTVL.